This T cell receptor beta chain was retrieved from a study of blood T cell repertoires in COVID-19. V lost 2 bases to trimming and J lost 2 bases, with 16 bases between them. CDR1 and CDR2 from the germline V gene are SEHNR and FQNEAQ (reference sequence). This CDR3 is 16 amino acids long. Source study methods: Scientists estimated how many nucleated cells there were by amplifying reference gene primers. The table came from immunoSEQ multiplex PCR; TCRdb's copy has only in-frame clones and leaves some out. Clone size and the V and J calls come from that table; the DNA yielded D and trimming. The table has some 180,000 clones, 70% to 90% seen once.

V and J are TRBV7-9 and TRBJ2-7, with D possibly TRBD2 on 5 matching bases. This TCR was recovered from a woman aged 40-49 years in a cohort exposed to, infected with or recovered from COVID-19 (not recorded which). Sequencing was carried out using PBMCs or T cells enriched from blood (not recorded which). The CDR3 spells CASSLIRGTQAYEQYF. CDR3 nucleotide sequence: TGTGCCAGCAGCTTAATACGGGGTACCCAGGCCTACGAGCAGTACTTC.